The 12 T cell receptor beta chains below all came from one sample that was sequenced in a study of cytomegalovirus exposure and HLA in healthy donors. PCR employed 60 Vbeta and 13 Jbeta primers. Clones were read by immunoSEQ multiplex PCR, and TCRdb kept only the in-frame ones, dropping some. Of about 120,000 clones detected, less than 90% appear once; the ten largest clones hold approximately 0.22%. Material for sequencing was PBMCs. Receptors were obtained from a man aged 50-59 years in good health and CMV-seronegative.

This clone was recorded a few times. This chain uses TRBV29-1 with TRBJ2-1; 7 bases map to TRBD1. CDR3 length equals 12 residues. V shed 2 bases and J 8 bases; nucleotides not matched to a gene: 3. From germline, CDR1 is SQVTM and CDR2 ANQGSEA. The CDR3 here is CSVERGGYEQFF. The CDR3 DNA is TGCAGCGTTGAACGAGGGGGCTATGAGCAGTTCTTC.

The chain links TRBV18 to TRBJ2-1; 7 nucleotides match TRBD2. The junction had 21 bases not matched to a gene; V was cut back by 3 bases and J by 7 bases. Germline CDR1 is KGHSH and CDR2 is LQKENI. This CDR3 is 19 amino acids long. Here the CDR3 DNA reads TGTGCCAGCTCACCCCTGGGGGGGTCGATAGCCGCCCACGGGAATGAGCAGTTCTTC. Translating it yields CASSPLGGSIAAHGNEQFF. Complete variable domain (other parts from reference TRBV18 and TRBJ2-1): NAGVMQNPRHLVRRRGQEARLRCSPMKGHSHVYWYRQLPEEGLKFMVYLQKENIIDESGMPKERFSAEFPKEGPSILRIQQVVRGDSAAYFCASSPLGGSIAAHGNEQFFGPGTRLTVL.

The chain has TRBV7-8 and TRBJ2-3; 16 bases map to TRBD2. The V gene's germline CDR1 is SGHVS and CDR2 FQNEAQ. This CDR3 region has 16 residues. V gave up 5 bases and J gave up 4 bases; unmatched junction bases: 3. The CDR3 loop is CASSPGTSGRADTQYF. For the CDR3, the DNA is TGTGCCAGCAGCCCGGGGACTAGCGGGAGGGCAGATACGCAGTATTTT.

This clone was detected only a few times. The chain employs TRBV11-2 and TRBJ2-2; D unclear. V dropped 0 bases and J dropped 6 bases, with 11 bases sitting between them. Germline V gene sequence: CDR1 SGHAT, CDR2 FQNNGV. The CDR3 runs 15 residues. CDR3 coding DNA: TGTGCCAGCAGCTTAGATTGGCGGCTCCCCGGGGAGCTGTTTTTT. Translated, it gives CASSLDWRLPGELFF.

This clone was detected once. A junction end diverges from the germline sequence, so it may reflect a read error. The chain combines TRBV28 with TRBJ1-1, with D possibly being TRBD1 (5 bases). The CDR3 runs 15 residues. CDR1 and CDR2 from the germline V gene are MDHEN and SYDVKM. Written as DNA, the CDR3 is TGTGCCAGCAGCCCCGGTGGGGCGGTGGACACTGAAGCTCTCTTT. Translating it yields CASSPGGAVDTEALF.

The chain recombines TRBV19 with TRBJ1-5, with D unclear. The CDR3 sequence is 16 residues long. V lost 5 bases to trimming and J lost 9 bases, with 23 bases between them. The germline V gene encodes CDR1 LNHDA and CDR2 SQIVND (reference sequence). For the CDR3, the DNA is TGTGCCAGTAGTCAAATTGAGGGAGACGTCCGTAGGCCCCAGCATTTT. Translated: CASSQIEGDVRRPQHF.

Comments on this clone: A junction end diverges from the germline sequence, so it may reflect a read error. The V and J genes are TRBV7-9 and TRBJ1-1, with 7 bases fitting TRBD1. The germline V gene encodes CDR1 SEHNR and CDR2 FQNEAQ (reference sequence). The CDR3 length is 18 residues. The CDR3 bases are TGTTCCAGCAGCTTAGCCGCCCCGGGGAAGGGGGCTACCACTGAAGCTTTCTTT. As protein: CSSSLAAPGKGATTEAFF.

In its sample, this clone was seen a few times. The gene calls are TRBV5-6 and TRBJ2-7; D may be TRBD1 (6 bases). This CDR3 contains 15 residues. The ends were cut back, 1 base at V and 2 bases at J, with 13 bases in the middle. Germline CDR1 reads SGHDT; CDR2 reads YYEEEE. CDR3 DNA: TGTGCCAGCAGCTTGCTAGGACAGATTACCTACGAGCAGTACTTC. Protein: CASSLLGQITYEQYF.

The rearrangement joins TRBV29-1 to TRBJ1-3; a weak D match, TRBD1 (5 bases). Germline V CDR1 and CDR2: SQVTM, ANQGSEA. Trimming stripped 0 bases from V and 7 bases from J, with 16 bases between. This CDR3 has 15 residues. DNA for the CDR3: TGCAGCGTTGAAGAACCCAGACCCGGGGGGAACACCATATATTTT. It specifies CSVEEPRPGGNTIYF.

The sample holds a few counts of this clone. This chain uses TRBV4-1 with TRBJ1-3; 8 bases fit TRBD1. The germline V gene encodes CDR1 MGHRA and CDR2 YSYEKL. The ends lost 0 bases at V and 0 bases at J; junction bases unmatched: 4. This CDR3 has 17 amino acids. Here the CDR3 reads CASSQEGTGGSGNTIYF. CDR3 coding DNA: TGCGCCAGCAGCCAAGAAGGAACAGGGGGCTCTGGAAACACCATATATTTT.

This clone was detected a few times. The chain carries TRBV9 and TRBJ1-5; the D gene is possibly TRBD1 (5 bases). Trimming stripped 0 bases from V and 2 bases from J, with 12 bases between. The CDR3 consists of 16 residues. CDR1 is SGDLS and CDR2 is YYNGEE in the germline V gene. The CDR3 loop is CASSVDGVGGNQPQHF. The DNA of the CDR3 is TGTGCCAGCAGCGTAGATGGGGTAGGGGGCAATCAGCCCCAGCATTTT.

The chain is built from TRBV6-6 and TRBJ2-1; 8 bases agree with TRBD2. This CDR3 is 15 amino acids long. The V gene's germline CDR1 is MNHNY and CDR2 SVGAGI (reference sequence). Germline trimming cut 4 bases from V and 6 bases from J; bases unmatched to any gene: 8. CDR3 amino acids: CASSFQLAERNEQFF. The CDR3, as DNA: TGTGCCAGCAGTTTTCAACTAGCGGAGCGCAATGAGCAGTTCTTC.